Presented here are 19 T cell receptor beta chains from one specimen sequenced in a study of Ad26.COV2.S vaccination and SARS-CoV-2 variants (dated by TCRdb to 2020 to 2022). Read against the paper, the sample's treatment or condition label means: around 19 received Ad26.COV2.S at low or high dose, single or two shots; about 5 received placebo; per-sample allocation not given. For vaccine and placebo recipients, the sequenced repertoires came from samples collected on day 63 after the first injection. Libraries were prepared through the immunoSEQ multiplex PCR assay. TCRdb mirrors the immuneACCESS table, restricted to in-frame sequences. Some clones are absent from its copies; in checked studies, under half trace to an unresolved V gene, and the reason for the others is unknown. The sample table contains fewer than 500,000 clones; only one count was recorded for 90% of them. The ten biggest clones cover around 4.5% of the sample.

The sequencing here drew on peripheral blood, taken in a trial of Ad26.COV2.S vaccine versus placebo. These receptors were collected from a person between 18 and 65 years old who received the Ad26.COV2.S COVID-19 vaccine or a placebo.

The CDR3 DNA is TGTGCCAGCAGCGTAGCCGGGGTCGGGACAGAACAAGAGACCCAGTACTTC. Translated: CASSVAGVGTEQETQYF. The chain carries TRBV9 and TRBJ2-5; TRBD1 aligns across 7 bases. This CDR3 has 17 residues. V dropped 0 bases and J dropped 2; count of bases not matched to a gene: 10. Germline V CDR1 and CDR2: SGDLS, YYNGEE.

J is TRBJ2-3 and V is TRBV24-1; 10 positions match TRBD1. Germline V CDR1 and CDR2: KGHDR, SFDVKD. This CDR3 spans 13 amino acids. The ends lost 9 bases at V and 5 bases at J; junction bases unmatched: 4. The CDR3 nucleotides read TGTGCCACCTCATGGGACAGGGGAGATACGCAGTATTTT. Translating it yields CATSWDRGDTQYF.

V and J are TRBV19 and TRBJ1-4, with 8 bases fitting TRBD1. The CDR3 sequence is 17 residues long. Germline assignment: CDR1 LNHDA and CDR2 SQIVND (reference sequence). The junction had 16 bases not matched to a gene; V was cut back by 5 bases and J by 8 bases. The CDR3 DNA is TGTGCCAGTAGTTCCCCCGGACAGGGTATTGAGGGAGAAAAACTGTTTTTT. This encodes CASSSPGQGIEGEKLFF.

This rearrangement joins TRBV14 to TRBJ2-7; TRBD1 matches at 7 bases. CDR1 and CDR2 from the germline V gene are SGHDN and FVKESK. V gave up 10 bases and J gave up 3 bases; unmatched junction bases: 9. This CDR3 region has 13 residues. The DNA of the CDR3 is TGTGCCACCTCGGACAGGCCCAACTACGAGCAGTACTTC. This codes for CATSDRPNYEQYF.

The chain joins TRBV20-1 to TRBJ2-1, with 12 bases matching TRBD2. The CDR3 covers 16 residues. Germline CDR1 is DFQATT and CDR2 is SNEGSKA (reference sequence). V was clipped by 6 bases and J by 8 bases; unmatched bases: 14. CDR3 sequence reads: CSASPLAGGPTYEQFF. The CDR3 nucleotides read TGCAGTGCCAGTCCCCTAGCGGGAGGGCCTACCTATGAGCAGTTCTTC.

V gene TRBV5-4 combines with J gene TRBJ1-2; D remains ambiguous. The CDR3 contains 14 residues. Germline V lookup: CDR1 SGHNT, CDR2 YYREEE (reference sequence). With 0 bases removed from V and 5 bases from J, the gap between germline ends came to 11 bases. CDR3 sequence reads: CASSLGQADYGYTF. CDR3 nucleotides: TGTGCCAGCAGCTTGGGGCAAGCCGATTATGGCTACACCTTC.

Only one count was recorded for this clone. The CDR3, as DNA: TGTGCCAGCTCACCGACTAGCGGGAAGATCAATGAGCAGTTCTTC. Translated, it gives CASSPTSGKINEQFF. This chain connects TRBV18 to TRBJ2-1, with 11 positions matching TRBD2. From germline, CDR1 is KGHSH and CDR2 LQKENI. This CDR3 spans 15 amino acids. The junction had 4 bases not matched to a gene; V was cut back by 3 bases and J by 6 bases.

The chain links TRBV5-1 to TRBJ2-1, with 10 bases that match TRBD2. Losses at the gene ends were 4 bases for V and 8 bases for J; bases not matched to a gene: 12. The germline gives CDR1 SGHRS, CDR2 YFSETQ. This CDR3 comprises 16 residues. CDR3 nucleotides: TGCGCCAGCAGCCACGGTTCTAGCGGGAGTCTTGATGAGCAGTTCTTC. Protein product: CASSHGSSGSLDEQFF.

CDR3 residues: CAISESARELFF. The CDR3 DNA sequence: TGTGCCATCAGTGAGTCCGCGAGGGAGCTGTTTTTT. The rearrangement uses TRBV10-3 and TRBJ2-2; D not certain. The CDR3 runs to 12 residues. Germline CDR1 is ENHRY and CDR2 is SYGVKD. V lost 0 bases and J lost 9, with 5 bases in between.

This chain links TRBV6-5 with TRBJ1-6, with D possibly being TRBD1 (6 bases). Germline CDR1 is MNHEY and CDR2 is SVGAGI. V lost 4 bases, J lost 4 bases, and 14 bases lay in between. The CDR3 is 16 amino acids. Here the CDR3 reads CASSSTGFPYNSPLHF. The CDR3 bases are TGTGCCAGCAGTTCCACAGGGTTCCCTTATAATTCACCCCTCCACTTT.

The chain uses TRBV9 and TRBJ1-1; 7 positions agree with TRBD1. The germline V gene has CDR1 SGDLS and CDR2 YYNGEE. V lost 3 bases, J lost 1 base, and 6 bases stayed unmatched. The CDR3 is 15 amino acids. The CDR3 is CASSAGQAGNTEAFF. As DNA, the CDR3 is TGTGCCAGCAGCGCCGGACAGGCCGGGAACACTGAAGCTTTCTTT.

This clone has just one count. This sequence joins TRBV5-8 and TRBJ2-7, with D possibly being TRBD1 or TRBD2 (5 bases each). Germline V gene data show CDR1 as SGHTS and CDR2 as YDEGEE. Between the trimmed V and J ends, which lost 0 bases and 0 bases, there was a span of 16 bases. The CDR3 length is 17 residues. CDR3 nucleotides: TGTGCCAGCAGCTTGGCCTTCGAGGGGACCTCCTCCTACGAGCAGTACTTC. Residues: CASSLAFEGTSSYEQYF.

About this clone: The germline gene is not matched at one end of the junction; a read error may be the cause. This chain joins TRBV28 and TRBJ2-2; 14 nucleotides line up with TRBD2. The CDR3 sequence is 19 residues long. Germline CDR1 and CDR2: MDHEN and SYDVKM. The CDR3 protein is CASSLNGSGTSGRNRGAVF. CDR3 sequence (DNA): TGTGCCAGCAGTTTAAACGGATCCGGGACTAGCGGGAGAAACCGGGGAGCTGTTTTT. The full variable domain, rest sourced from reference TRBV28 and TRBJ2-2, is DVKVTQSSRYLVKRTGEKVFLECVQDMDHENMFWYRQDPGLGLRLIYFSYDVKMKEKGDIPEGYSVSREKKERFSLILESASTNQTSMYLCASSLNGSGTSGRNRGAVFGEGSRLTVL.

The J gene is TRBJ2-7, the V gene TRBV3-1 (or the pseudogene TRBV3-2); 7 nucleotides line up with TRBD2. V gave up 4 bases and J gave up 4 bases; unmatched junction bases: 4. The CDR3 has 13 residues. The germline V gene has CDR1 LGHDT and CDR2 YNNKEL (reference sequence). The CDR3 DNA follows: TGTGCCAGCAGCCCTCCACTAGCGTACGAGCAGTACTTC. Translating it yields CASSPPLAYEQYF.

The J gene is TRBJ2-7, the V gene TRBV12-3 or TRBV12-4; no firm D call. There are 11 residues in the CDR3. V lost 3 bases, J lost 5 bases, and 5 bases lay in between. The chain's CDR3 is CASSFKDEQYF. CDR3 DNA sequence: TGTGCCAGCAGTTTCAAGGACGAGCAGTACTTC.

The rearrangement uses TRBV28 and TRBJ1-2; D may be TRBD1 (5 bases). The CDR3 is made up of 15 amino acids. CDR1 is MDHEN, CDR2 SYDVKM, per germline. V was shortened by 5 bases and J by 4 bases, with 17 bases between the two germline ends. DNA for the CDR3: TGTGCCAGCAGTGGGGGATCCGACGGCTTCTATGGCTACACCTTC. As protein: CASSGGSDGFYGYTF.

This clone was observed a few times. V and J are TRBV6-2 or TRBV6-3 and TRBJ1-1, with 8 bases that match TRBD1. In germline, CDR1 is MNHEY, CDR2 SVGEGT. The V and J ends lost 5 bases and 7 bases, in that order; junction bases with no gene match: 21. This CDR3 contains 18 residues. The CDR3 DNA reads as TGTGCCAGCAGTCACCGAGGGACAGGCCTCCTGGTCGCCCGTGAAGCTTTCTTT. Amino acids: CASSHRGTGLLVAREAFF.

The chain recombines TRBV6-2 or TRBV6-3 with TRBJ2-4; D unclear. The ends were cut back, 4 bases at V and 7 bases at J, with 8 bases in the middle. The CDR3 has 12 residues. Germline V gene lookup returns CDR1 MNHEY and CDR2 SVGEGT. The CDR3 region has the DNA TGTGCCAGCAGTTCAGGCCCTAACATTCAGTACTTC. Its translation: CASSSGPNIQYF.

The chain joins TRBV30 to TRBJ1-5, with a possible D match to TRBD1 (6 bases). CDR1 and CDR2 from the germline V gene are GTSNPN and SVGIG (reference sequence). The CDR3 is made up of 13 amino acids. V lost 3 bases and J lost 6, with 12 bases in between. The DNA of the CDR3 is TGTGCCTGGAGCCCAGGGGTGAGTCAGCCCCAGCATTTT. This sequence encodes CAWSPGVSQPQHF.